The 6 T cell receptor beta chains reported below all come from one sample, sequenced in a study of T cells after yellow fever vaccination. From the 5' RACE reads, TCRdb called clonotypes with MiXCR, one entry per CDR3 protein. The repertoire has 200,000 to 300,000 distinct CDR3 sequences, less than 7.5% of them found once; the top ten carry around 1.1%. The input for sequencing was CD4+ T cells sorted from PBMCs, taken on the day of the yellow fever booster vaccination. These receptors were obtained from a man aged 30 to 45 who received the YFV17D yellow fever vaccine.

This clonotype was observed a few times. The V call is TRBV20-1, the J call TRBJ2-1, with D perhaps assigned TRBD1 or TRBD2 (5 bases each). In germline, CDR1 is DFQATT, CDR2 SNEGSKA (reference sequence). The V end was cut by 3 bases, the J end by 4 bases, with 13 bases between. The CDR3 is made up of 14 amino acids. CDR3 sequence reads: CSASEGTLYNEQFF. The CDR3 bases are TGCAGTGCTAGTGAAGGGACCCTATACAATGAGCAGTTCTTC.

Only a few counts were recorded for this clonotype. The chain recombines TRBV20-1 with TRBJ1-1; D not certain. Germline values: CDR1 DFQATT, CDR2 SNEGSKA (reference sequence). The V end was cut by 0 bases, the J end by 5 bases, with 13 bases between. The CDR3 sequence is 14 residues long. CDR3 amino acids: CSARDMRSWTEAFF. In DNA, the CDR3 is TGCAGTGCTAGAGATATGAGGAGTTGGACTGAAGCTTTCTTT.

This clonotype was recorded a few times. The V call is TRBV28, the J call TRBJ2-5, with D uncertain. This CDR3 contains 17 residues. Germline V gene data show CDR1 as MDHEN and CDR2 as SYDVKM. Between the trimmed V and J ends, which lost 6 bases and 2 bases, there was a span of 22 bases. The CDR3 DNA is TGTGCCAGCAGCCCTTTGAGGCGAGCCCTCGATCAAGAGACCCAGTACTTC. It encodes CASSPLRRALDQETQYF. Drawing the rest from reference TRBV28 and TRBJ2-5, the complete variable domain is DVKVTQSSRYLVKRTGEKVFLECVQDMDHENMFWYRQDPGLGLRLIYFSYDVKMKEKGDIPEGYSVSREKKERFSLILESASTNQTSMYLCASSPLRRALDQETQYFGPGTRLLVL.

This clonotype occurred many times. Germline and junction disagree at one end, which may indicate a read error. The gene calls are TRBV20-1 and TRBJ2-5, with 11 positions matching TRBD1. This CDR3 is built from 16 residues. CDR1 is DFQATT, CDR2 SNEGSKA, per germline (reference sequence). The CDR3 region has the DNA TGCAGTGCCAGAGTAGGGGACAGGGGGAAGAAAGAGACCCAGTACTTC. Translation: CSARVGDRGKKETQYF.

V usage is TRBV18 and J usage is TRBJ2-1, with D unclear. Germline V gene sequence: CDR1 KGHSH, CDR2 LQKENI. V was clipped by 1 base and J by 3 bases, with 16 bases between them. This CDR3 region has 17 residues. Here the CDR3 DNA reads TGTGCCAGCTCACCACAGTGGGGAATTGGATTCTACAATGAGCAGTTCTTC. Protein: CASSPQWGIGFYNEQFF.

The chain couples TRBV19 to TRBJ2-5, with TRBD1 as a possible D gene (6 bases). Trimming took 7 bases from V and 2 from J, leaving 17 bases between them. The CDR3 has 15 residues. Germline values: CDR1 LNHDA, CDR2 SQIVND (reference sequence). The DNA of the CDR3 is TGTGCCAGTAACCCCTCAGGGGTTGCTCAAGAGACCCAGTACTTC. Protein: CASNPSGVAQETQYF.